This T cell receptor beta chain was sequenced for a study of cytomegalovirus exposure and HLA in healthy donors. The primer mix had 60 Vbeta and 13 Jbeta primers. The assay was immunoSEQ multiplex PCR, and TCRdb's table has in-frame clones only and misses some. The sample includes tens of thousands of clones, 73% of them seen just once. The V gene's germline CDR1 is SGHNT and CDR2 YYREEE (reference sequence). CDR3 size: 14 residues. Losses at the gene ends were 7 bases for V and 2 bases for J; bases not matched to a gene: 9. This receptor was identified in a man aged 50 or older in good health and CMV-seronegative. J is TRBJ2-7 and V is TRBV5-4; 7 nucleotides agree with TRBD1. Sequenced: PBMCs. CDR3 nucleotides: TGTGCCAGCTCCCTCAGGGGGAGAACCTACGAGCAGTACTTC. It codes for CASSLRGRTYEQYF.